The clone carrying this T cell receptor beta chain was observed at least ten times. TCR beta CDR3 was amplified from genomic DNA by two-round multiplex PCR. First-round PCR amplification was performed with primers specific to each TRBV and TRBJ gene. TCRdb redid the calling of the multiplex PCR reads with MiXCR, one entry per CDR3 protein. Here the sample spans some 27,000 distinct CDR3 sequences, around 41% being singletons. The blood draw at each of two time points yielded around 6.2 milliliters of peripheral blood. The source of the sample is a study of prognosis after radiotherapy for stage I lung cancer. For the study at large: Individuals with stage I non-small cell lung cancer joined the cohort between early 2018 and early 2019. Some 14 patients presented with newly diagnosed primary stage I lung tumors, and several carried oligometastatic NSCLC following surgical resection of the primary tumor.

V was trimmed by 6 bases and J by 0 bases, leaving 13 bases between them. The CDR3 covers 15 residues. Looked up from germline, CDR1 is SEHNR and CDR2 is FQNEAQ (reference sequence). The rearrangement joins TRBV7-9 to TRBJ2-3, with D hard to call. The receptor comes from a donor over 45 with non-small cell lung cancer. The sequenced sample was PBMCs, obtained before or after stereotactic body radiation therapy (not recorded which). CDR3 nucleotide sequence: TGTGCCAGCAGTCATAGACTGCCCAGCACAGATACGCAGTATTTT. It encodes CASSHRLPSTDTQYF. The full variable domain, in which reference TRBV7-9 and TRBJ2-3 provide the parts outside the CDR3, is DTGVSQNPRHKITKRGQNVTFRCDPISEHNRLYWYRQTLGQGPEFLTYFQNEAQLEKSRLLSDRFSAERPKGSFSTLEIQRTEQGDSAMYLCASSHRLPSTDTQYFGPGTRLTVL.